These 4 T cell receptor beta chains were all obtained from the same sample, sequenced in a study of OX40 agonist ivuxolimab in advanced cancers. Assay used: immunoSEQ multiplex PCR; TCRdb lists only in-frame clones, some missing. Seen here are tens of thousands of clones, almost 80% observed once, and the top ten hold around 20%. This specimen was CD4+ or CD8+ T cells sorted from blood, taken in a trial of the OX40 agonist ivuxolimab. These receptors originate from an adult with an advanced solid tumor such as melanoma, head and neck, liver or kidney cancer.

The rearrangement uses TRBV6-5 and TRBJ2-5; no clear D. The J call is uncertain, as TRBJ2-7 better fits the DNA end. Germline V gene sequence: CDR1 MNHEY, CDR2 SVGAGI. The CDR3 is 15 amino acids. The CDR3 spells CASSYSAESSYEQYF. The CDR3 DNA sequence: TGTGCCAGCAGTTACTCTGCGGAGAGCTCCTACGAGCAGTACTTC.

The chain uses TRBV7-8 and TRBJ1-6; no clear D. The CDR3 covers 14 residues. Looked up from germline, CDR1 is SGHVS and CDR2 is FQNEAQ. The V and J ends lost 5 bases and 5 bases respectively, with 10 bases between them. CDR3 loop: CASSNRAHNSPLHF. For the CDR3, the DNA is TGTGCCAGCAGCAACCGGGCACATAATTCACCCCTCCACTTT.

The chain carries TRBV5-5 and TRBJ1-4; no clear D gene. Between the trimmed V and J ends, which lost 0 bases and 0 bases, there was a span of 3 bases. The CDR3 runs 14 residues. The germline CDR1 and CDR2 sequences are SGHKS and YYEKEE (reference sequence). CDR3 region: CASSLEATNEKLFF. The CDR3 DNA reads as TGTGCCAGCAGCTTGGAAGCAACTAATGAAAAACTGTTTTTT.

CDR3 loop: CASSLTGLETEAFF. The CDR3 DNA is TGCGCCAGCAGCCTGACAGGGCTGGAGACTGAAGCTTTCTTT. V gene TRBV5-1 combines with J gene TRBJ1-1; 7 bases fit TRBD1. J was trimmed by 5 bases and V by 4 bases; bases with no gene match: 8. Germline-derived CDR1 and CDR2 are SGHRS and YFSETQ. CDR3 length equals 14 residues.